The 14 T cell receptor beta chains given below trace back to one sample, sequenced in a study of T-cell memory formation after mild COVID-19. TCRdb re-derived calls from the 5' RACE reads in MiXCR, one entry per CDR3 protein. Of around 45,000 distinct CDR3 sequences listed, 8% to 10% were seen once; the top ten hold approximately 12%. The sequencing sample was made of PBMCs or a T cell subset sorted from them (not recorded which). The source is an adult woman who had mild COVID-19 (a few samples of this study predate the infection). Cell type and time point are not known.

At least ten counts were recorded for this clonotype. The genes are TRBV5-6 and TRBJ2-2; perhaps TRBD2 as D (5 bases). Trimming took 10 bases from V and 1 from J, leaving 14 bases between them. This CDR3 has 14 residues. CDR1 is SGHDT and CDR2 is YYEEEE in the germline V gene. CDR3 sequence reads: CAGSLAGNTGELFF. DNA of the CDR3: TGTGCCGGTTCCCTGGCGGGGAACACCGGGGAGCTGTTTTTT.

The gene calls are TRBV30 and TRBJ1-2; perhaps TRBD1 as D (6 bases). The germline V and J ends were trimmed by 1 base and 4 bases, with 10 bases remaining between them. The germline gives CDR1 GTSNPN, CDR2 SVGIG (reference sequence). This CDR3 region has 13 residues. The CDR3 DNA sequence: TGTGCCTGGAGTGGACAGGCGGTCTATGGCTACACCTTC. This encodes CAWSGQAVYGYTF.

This clonotype was seen ten or more times. This chain uses TRBV29-1 with TRBJ2-3, with 7 bases matching TRBD1. The V and J ends lost 3 bases and 5 bases, in that order; junction bases with no gene match: 5. The CDR3 is 13 residues long. CDR1 is SQVTM, CDR2 ANQGSEA, per germline. The CDR3 reads CSVDRDSLDTQYF. CDR3 nucleotide sequence: TGCAGCGTTGACCGGGACAGCTTAGATACGCAGTATTTT.

Many counts were recorded for this clonotype. The chain carries TRBV5-6 and TRBJ2-3; D may be TRBD2 (5 bases). There are 16 residues in the CDR3. Germline V CDR1 and CDR2: SGHDT, YYEEEE. V shed 0 bases and J shed 0 bases, with 11 bases lying between them. The CDR3 DNA reads as TGTGCCAGCAGCTTGGGCCGGGAAACTAGCACAGATACGCAGTATTTT. Encoded protein: CASSLGRETSTDTQYF.

The chain links TRBV6-6 to TRBJ2-7, with D perhaps given as TRBD1 or TRBD2 (5 bases each). The CDR3 is 14 amino acids. Germline lookup yields CDR1 MNHNY and CDR2 SVGAGI (reference sequence). The V and J ends lost 4 bases and 0 bases respectively, with 10 bases between them. In DNA, the CDR3 is TGTGCCAGCAGTTTTGGGACCTACTCCTACGAGCAGTACTTC. It translates to CASSFGTYSYEQYF.

This clonotype was seen a few times. The CDR3 reads CASSYTETGGQNGYTF. DNA for the CDR3: TGTGCCAGCAGTTACACTGAGACAGGGGGCCAAAATGGCTACACCTTC. The chain couples TRBV6-6 to TRBJ1-2; TRBD1 aligns across 10 bases. The CDR3 totals 16 residues. V lost 2 bases and J lost 6; bases outside the gene matches: 9. Germline V lookup: CDR1 MNHNY, CDR2 SVGAGI (reference sequence).

This clonotype was recorded once. The chain joins TRBV24-1 to TRBJ1-1, with D uncertain. Trimming shortened V by 9 bases and J by 5 bases, and 12 bases separated the two germline ends. From germline, CDR1 is KGHDR and CDR2 SFDVKD. This CDR3 is 12 amino acids long. CDR3: CATQDYTTEAFF. In DNA, the CDR3 is TGTGCCACCCAGGACTATACTACTGAAGCTTTCTTT.

The chain uses TRBV10-3 and TRBJ2-7; 7 positions agree with TRBD1. This CDR3 is built from 14 residues. After removal of 6 bases from V and 1 base from J, the junction contained 6 bases not matched to a gene. The germline V gene has CDR1 ENHRY and CDR2 SYGVKD. The CDR3 nucleotides read TGTGCCATCAGAGACAGGGTAGGATCCTACGAGCAGTACTTC. Amino acids: CAIRDRVGSYEQYF.

This clonotype was recorded at least ten times. This chain uses TRBV11-2 with TRBJ1-6; 7 bases line up with TRBD1. CDR1 SGHAT and CDR2 FQNNGV come from the germline V gene. V gave up 1 base and J gave up 7 bases; unmatched junction bases: 4. The length of the CDR3 is 15 residues. CDR3 DNA: TGTGCCAGCAGCTTAGGGGCAGGGGGGAATTCACCCCTCCACTTT. Translating it yields CASSLGAGGNSPLHF. The variable domain in full, with the rest retrieved from reference TRBV11-2 and TRBJ1-6, is EAGVAQSPRYKIIEKRQSVAFWCNPISGHATLYWYQQILGQGPKLLIQFQNNGVVDDSQLPKDRFSAERLKGVDSTLKIQPAKLEDSAVYLCASSLGAGGNSPLHFGNGTRLTVT.

The chain combines TRBV20-1 with TRBJ1-2; D gene uncertain. Trimming took off 6 bases at V and 1 base at J, with 12 bases between the two ends. Germline CDR1 DFQATT, CDR2 SNEGSKA (reference sequence). The CDR3 sequence is 13 residues long. The CDR3 here is CSAAGSRNYGYTF. For the CDR3, the DNA is TGCAGTGCGGCGGGCAGCCGTAACTATGGCTACACCTTC.

This clonotype was found a few times. J is TRBJ2-2 and V is TRBV14; 7 positions agree with TRBD1. CDR3 length: 15 residues. J gave up 5 bases and V 3 bases, and 6 bases lay outside the gene matches. CDR1 and CDR2 from the germline V gene are SGHDN and FVKESK. CDR3: CASSQRQGATGELFF. The CDR3 coding sequence is TGTGCCAGCAGCCAGCGACAGGGTGCTACCGGGGAGCTGTTTTTT.

Ten or more counts support this clonotype. This chain joins TRBV12-3 or TRBV12-4 and TRBJ2-7; D call uncertain. V lost 3 bases and J lost 2, with 8 bases in between. This CDR3 region has 13 residues. In DNA, the CDR3 is TGTGCCAGCAGTTTCCAGGACGCCTACGAGCAGTACTTC. Protein product: CASSFQDAYEQYF.

The chain carries TRBV7-9 and TRBJ2-2; D tentatively reads TRBD1 or TRBD2 (5 bases each). V lost 1 base to trimming and J lost 5 bases, with 11 bases between them. The CDR3 has 15 residues. Germline V gene lookup returns CDR1 SEHNR and CDR2 FQNEAQ (reference sequence). The CDR3 region has the DNA TGTGCCAGCAGCTTAGGGGGGACCGAGACCGGGGAGCTGTTTTTT. Translation gives CASSLGGTETGELFF. Filled out from reference TRBV7-9 and TRBJ2-2, the complete variable domain reads DTGVSQNPRHKITKRGQNVTFRCDPISEHNRLYWYRQTLGQGPEFLTYFQNEAQLEKSRLLSDRFSAERPKGSFSTLEIQRTEQGDSAMYLCASSLGGTETGELFFGEGSRLTVL.

This chain connects TRBV10-3 to TRBJ1-5; the D is unclear. The CDR3 consists of 12 residues. V was pared by 3 bases and J by 5 bases, with 5 bases between. Germline CDR1 and CDR2: ENHRY and SYGVKD. In DNA form, the CDR3 reads TGTGCCATCAGTGACAGTTATCAGCCCCAGCATTTT. It translates to CAISDSYQPQHF.